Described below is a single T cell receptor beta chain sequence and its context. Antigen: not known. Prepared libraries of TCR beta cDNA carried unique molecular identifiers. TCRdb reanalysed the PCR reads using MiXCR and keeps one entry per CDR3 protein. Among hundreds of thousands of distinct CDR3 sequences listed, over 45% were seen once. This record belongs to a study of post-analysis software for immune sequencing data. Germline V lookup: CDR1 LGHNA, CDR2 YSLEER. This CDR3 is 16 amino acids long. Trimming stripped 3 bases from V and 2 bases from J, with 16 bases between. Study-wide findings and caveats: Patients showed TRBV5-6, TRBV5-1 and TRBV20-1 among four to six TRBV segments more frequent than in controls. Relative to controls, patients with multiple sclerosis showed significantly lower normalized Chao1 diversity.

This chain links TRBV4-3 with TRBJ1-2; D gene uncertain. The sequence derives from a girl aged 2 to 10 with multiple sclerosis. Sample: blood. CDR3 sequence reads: CASSQTTAPSNYGYTF. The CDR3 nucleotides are TGCGCCAGCAGCCAGACTACGGCGCCTTCGAACTATGGCTACACCTTC.